This passage covers 21 T cell receptor beta chains from one sample sequenced in a study of blood T cell repertoires in COVID-19. The assay was immunoSEQ multiplex PCR, and TCRdb's table has in-frame clones only and misses some. The repertoire consists of 150,000 to 200,000 clones, with 88% occurring once and the leading ten covering roughly 9%. The sequencing sample was made of PBMCs or T cells enriched from blood (not recorded which). The origin of the receptors is a woman under 30 who had recovered from COVID-19.

As DNA, the CDR3 is TGTGCCAGCAGTCTGACAGGGTACGAGCAGTACTTC. It specifies CASSLTGYEQYF. The J gene is TRBJ2-7, the V gene TRBV25-1; 7 nucleotides line up with TRBD1. CDR1 is MGHDK and CDR2 is SYGVNS in the germline V gene. The junction had 2 bases not matched to a gene; V was cut back by 5 bases and J by 4 bases. There are 12 residues in the CDR3.

This chain uses TRBV20-1 with TRBJ2-1, with 11 positions matching TRBD2. The V segment lost 3 bases and the J segment 6 bases; nucleotides outside the gene matches: 4. There are 14 residues in the CDR3. CDR1 and CDR2 from the germline V gene are DFQATT and SNEGSKA (reference sequence). CDR3 amino acids: CSASSGGVINEQFF. The CDR3 nucleotides read TGCAGTGCTAGTAGCGGGGGGGTTATCAATGAGCAGTTCTTC.

The rearrangement uses TRBV5-4 and TRBJ2-7, with TRBD2 matching 7 bases. The CDR3 loop spans 12 amino acids. V lost 0 bases and J lost 7; bases outside the gene matches: 1. CDR1 and CDR2 (germline): SGHNT, YYREEE (reference sequence). The CDR3 DNA sequence: TGTGCCAGCAGCTTGGTCGGGAGGGAGCAGTACTTC. Its protein product is CASSLVGREQYF.

This clone was recorded a few times. This chain connects TRBV28 to TRBJ2-7; 8 bases line up with TRBD1. This CDR3 has 15 residues. Germline values: CDR1 MDHEN, CDR2 SYDVKM. Trimming took 3 bases from V and 5 from J; bases not matched to a gene: 9. CDR3 nucleotide sequence: TGTGCCAGCAGTTTTACCCCTCGGACAGGGAACGAGCAGTACTTC. Its protein product is CASSFTPRTGNEQYF.

DNA for the CDR3: TGTGCCAGCTTCTTGGCAGCGGAATATGGCTACACCTTC. Protein product: CASFLAAEYGYTF. J is TRBJ1-2 and V is TRBV28; D is unclear. Trimming took 8 bases from V and 5 from J, leaving 15 bases between them. CDR3 length: 13 amino acids. CDR1 and CDR2 (germline): MDHEN, SYDVKM.

In its sample, this clone was seen a few times. The chain is built from TRBV10-3 and TRBJ2-3, with a possible D match to TRBD2 (6 bases). With 2 bases removed from V and 2 bases from J, the gap between germline ends came to 8 bases. The CDR3 has 14 amino acids. Germline V gene sequence: CDR1 ENHRY, CDR2 SYGVKD. The CDR3 is CAISEGLYTDTQYF. The CDR3 DNA sequence: TGTGCCATCAGTGAGGGACTATACACAGATACGCAGTATTTT.

The CDR3 DNA is TGCAGCGTTGAAGATCCGGCTAGCGGAGAGTACAATGAGCAGTTCTTC. It translates to CSVEDPASGEYNEQFF. This sequence joins TRBV29-1 and TRBJ2-1; 7 bases match TRBD2. The CDR3 extends over 16 amino acids. Trimming took 0 bases from V and 4 from J; bases not matched to a gene: 9. The germline gives CDR1 SQVTM, CDR2 ANQGSEA.

V is TRBV12-3 or TRBV12-4 and J is TRBJ1-6; no firm D call. Trimming removed 4 bases from V and 8 bases from J, with 6 bases in between. The CDR3 runs 12 residues. In DNA, the CDR3 is TGTGCCAGCAGTTCGGGGTATTCACCCCTCCACTTT. Translation gives CASSSGYSPLHF.

V is TRBV28 and J is TRBJ1-2; no definite D call. Germline CDR1 MDHEN, CDR2 SYDVKM. This CDR3 spans 15 amino acids. V lost 6 bases and J lost 6, with 20 bases in between. The CDR3 DNA reads TGTGCCAGCAGCCCCCTGTTTCGGGAATCAGATGGCTACACCTTC. As protein: CASSPLFRESDGYTF.

V usage is TRBV28 and J usage is TRBJ2-7; TRBD2 matches 8 bases. V lost 6 bases, J lost 2 bases, and 6 bases stayed unmatched. Germline V gene sequence: CDR1 MDHEN, CDR2 SYDVKM. The CDR3 has 14 residues. CDR3 bases: TGTGCCAGCAGATCCGGACTAGCCACCTACGAGCAGTACTTC. As protein: CASRSGLATYEQYF.

This clone occurred once. The V call is TRBV9, the J call TRBJ2-2, with TRBD2 identical over 8 bases. V was clipped by 6 bases and J by 5 bases; unmatched bases: 18. The CDR3 contains 18 residues. Germline V CDR1 and CDR2: SGDLS, YYNGEE. The CDR3 DNA reads TGTGCCAGCACCCGATTTGAGGCAGCGGGAGTTTCTACCGGGGAGCTGTTTTTT. As protein: CASTRFEAAGVSTGELFF.

This clone was counted between two and nine times. The chain links TRBV10-1 to TRBJ1-1; 8 nucleotides align to TRBD1. The V gene end was trimmed by 8 bases and the J gene end by 4 bases; junction bases not matched to a gene: 6. This CDR3 comprises 13 residues. The V gene's germline CDR1 is WNHNN and CDR2 SYGVQD (reference sequence). Here the CDR3 reads CASGGRGPTEAFF. DNA of the CDR3: TGCGCCAGCGGGGGCAGGGGGCCCACTGAAGCTTTCTTT.

The chain combines TRBV4-2 with TRBJ1-3; D is unresolved. Germline CDR1 and CDR2: LGHNA and YNFKEQ. The CDR3 length is 15 residues. V lost 1 base, J lost 2 bases, and 9 bases lay in between. CDR3 in DNA: TGTGCCAGCAGCCAAGGCGGTACCGCTGGAAACACCATATATTTT. It translates to CASSQGGTAGNTIYF.

The rearrangement joins TRBV29-1 to TRBJ2-7, with 9 bases lining up with TRBD2. The V gene end was trimmed by 4 bases and the J gene end by 0 bases; junction bases not matched to a gene: 1. The CDR3 runs to 13 residues. The V gene's germline CDR1 is SQVTM and CDR2 ANQGSEA. In DNA form, the CDR3 reads TGCAGCGTTGGCGGGAGGGCCTCCTACGAGCAGTACTTC. Translation gives CSVGGRASYEQYF.

The chain employs TRBV19 and TRBJ2-7, with 8 nucleotides matching TRBD1. The ends lost 6 bases at V and 1 base at J; junction bases unmatched: 8. Germline CDR1 reads LNHDA; CDR2 reads SQIVND (reference sequence). The CDR3 has 15 amino acids. This CDR3 reads CASREYGQGSYEQYF. The CDR3 coding sequence is TGTGCCAGTAGGGAATACGGACAGGGTTCCTACGAGCAGTACTTC.

This clone was observed a single time. This chain links TRBV29-1 with TRBJ2-3, with 8 bases fitting TRBD2. The CDR3 totals 15 residues. V was clipped by 5 bases and J by 0 bases; unmatched bases: 7. Germline V gene sequence: CDR1 SQVTM, CDR2 ANQGSEA. The CDR3 nucleotides are TGCAGCGTTATAGGTAGCGGGACTAGCACAGATACGCAGTATTTT. Translated: CSVIGSGTSTDTQYF.

CDR3 nucleotides: TGTGCCAGCAGTTTTGGTAGCGGGAGATCGGAGACCCAGTACTTC. Protein product: CASSFGSGRSETQYF. The rearrangement joins TRBV28 to TRBJ2-5, with 9 bases identical to TRBD2. Losses at the gene ends were 3 bases for V and 5 bases for J; bases not matched to a gene: 7. CDR3 length: 15 amino acids. Germline V gene lookup returns CDR1 MDHEN and CDR2 SYDVKM.

The chain employs TRBV7-2 and TRBJ1-1; 8 bases are shared with TRBD1. CDR1 is SGHTA, CDR2 FQGNSA, per germline. V gave up 1 base and J gave up 6 bases; unmatched junction bases: 10. This CDR3 has 16 residues. Written as DNA, the CDR3 is TGTGCCAGCAGCTTAGGGCTCACGGACAGGGACCCTGAAGCTTTCTTT. Its protein product is CASSLGLTDRDPEAFF.

This clone is a singleton in its sample. The chain employs TRBV6-1 and TRBJ1-1; maybe TRBD1 (5 bases). The germline gives CDR1 MNHNS, CDR2 SASEGT. This CDR3 has 15 residues. V lost 5 bases and J lost 4, with 17 bases in between. Here the CDR3 reads CASSTRHRGSTEAFF. CDR3 sequence (DNA): TGTGCCAGCAGTACCCGACATAGGGGTTCCACTGAAGCTTTCTTT.

V is TRBV30 and J is TRBJ2-7; 10 nucleotides match TRBD2. J was trimmed by 4 bases and V by 0 bases; bases with no gene match: 3. Germline CDR1 reads GTSNPN; CDR2 reads SVGIG (reference sequence). The CDR3 length is 14 residues. Here the CDR3 reads CAWSVAGGGYEQYF. As DNA, the CDR3 is TGTGCCTGGAGTGTAGCGGGAGGGGGGTACGAGCAGTACTTC.

The count of this clone is one. CDR3 region: CASSLRGQGNTGELFF. CDR3 bases: TGTGCCAGCTCCCTCCGGGGACAGGGAAACACCGGGGAGCTGTTTTTT. The chain links TRBV18 to TRBJ2-2; the match to TRBD1 covers 9 bases. Germline CDR1 reads KGHSH; CDR2 reads LQKENI. This CDR3 is 16 amino acids long. The trim removed 6 bases at V and 2 bases at J, leaving 7 bases unmatched.